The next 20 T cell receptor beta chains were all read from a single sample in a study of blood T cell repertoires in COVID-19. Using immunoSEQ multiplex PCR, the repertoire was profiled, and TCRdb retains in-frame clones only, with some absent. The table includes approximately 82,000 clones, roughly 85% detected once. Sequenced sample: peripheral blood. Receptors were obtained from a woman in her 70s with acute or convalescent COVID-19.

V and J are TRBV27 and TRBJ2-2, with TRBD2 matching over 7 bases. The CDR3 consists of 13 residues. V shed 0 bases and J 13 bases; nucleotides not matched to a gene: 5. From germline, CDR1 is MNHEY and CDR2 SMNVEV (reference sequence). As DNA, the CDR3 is TGTGCCAGCAGTTTATCCGGACTAGAGGGGCTGTTTTTT. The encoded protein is CASSLSGLEGLFF.

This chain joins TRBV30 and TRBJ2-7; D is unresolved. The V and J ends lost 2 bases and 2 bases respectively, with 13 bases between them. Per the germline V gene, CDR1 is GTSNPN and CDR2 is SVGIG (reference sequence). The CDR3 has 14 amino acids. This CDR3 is CAWSLIYSPYEQYF. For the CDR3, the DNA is TGTGCCTGGAGTCTCATATACAGCCCCTACGAGCAGTACTTC.

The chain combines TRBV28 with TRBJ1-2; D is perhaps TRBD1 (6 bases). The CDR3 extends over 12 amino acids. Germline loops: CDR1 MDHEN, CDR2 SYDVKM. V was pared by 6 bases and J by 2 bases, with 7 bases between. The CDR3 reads CASRGQNYGYTF. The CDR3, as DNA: TGTGCCAGCAGGGGACAAAACTATGGCTACACCTTC.

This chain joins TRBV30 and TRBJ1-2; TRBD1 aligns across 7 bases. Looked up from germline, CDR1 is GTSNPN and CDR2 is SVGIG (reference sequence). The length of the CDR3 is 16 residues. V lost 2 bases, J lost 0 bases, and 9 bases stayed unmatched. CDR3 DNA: TGTGCCTGGAGTCTTCATAGGGACAGAGCTAACTATGGCTACACCTTC. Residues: CAWSLHRDRANYGYTF. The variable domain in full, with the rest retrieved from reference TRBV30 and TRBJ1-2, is SQTIHQWPATLVQPVGSPLSLECTVEGTSNPNLYWYRQAAGRGLQLLFYSVGIGQISSEVPQNLSASRPQDRQFILSSKKLLLSDSGFYLCAWSLHRDRANYGYTFGSGTRLTVV.

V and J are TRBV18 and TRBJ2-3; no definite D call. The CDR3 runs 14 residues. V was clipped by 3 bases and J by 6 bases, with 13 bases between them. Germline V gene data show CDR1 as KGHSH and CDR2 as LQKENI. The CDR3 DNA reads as TGTGCCAGCTCACCTGGAGCATATTCTGATACGCAGTATTTT. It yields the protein CASSPGAYSDTQYF.

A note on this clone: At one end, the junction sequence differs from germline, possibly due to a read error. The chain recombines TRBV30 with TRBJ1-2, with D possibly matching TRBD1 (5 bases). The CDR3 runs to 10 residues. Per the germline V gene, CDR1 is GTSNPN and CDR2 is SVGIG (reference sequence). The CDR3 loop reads CALFTGHRAF. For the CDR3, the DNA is TGTGCCTTGTTTACAGGACATCGAGCCTTC.

The CDR3 is CASGGRTAHQFRRANYGYTF. CDR3 nucleotides: TGTGCCAGCGGCGGGAGAACCGCACACCAATTCAGACGAGCTAACTATGGCTACACCTTC. The chain joins TRBV21-1 to TRBJ1-2. TRBV21-1 is a listed pseudogene. CDR3 size: 20 residues.

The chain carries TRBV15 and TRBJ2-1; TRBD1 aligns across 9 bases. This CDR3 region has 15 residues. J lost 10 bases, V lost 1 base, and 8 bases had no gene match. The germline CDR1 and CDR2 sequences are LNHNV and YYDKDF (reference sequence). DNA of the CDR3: TGTGCCACCAGCAGAGGGTCGACAGGGGGTAGGGAGCAGTTCTTC. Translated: CATSRGSTGGREQFF.

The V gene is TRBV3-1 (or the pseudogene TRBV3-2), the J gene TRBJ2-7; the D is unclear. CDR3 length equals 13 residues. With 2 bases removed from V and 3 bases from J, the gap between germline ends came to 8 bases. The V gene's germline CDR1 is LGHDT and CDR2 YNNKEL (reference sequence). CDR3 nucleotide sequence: TGTGCCAGCAGCCAATATTCCCGCTACGAGCAGTACTTC. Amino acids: CASSQYSRYEQYF.

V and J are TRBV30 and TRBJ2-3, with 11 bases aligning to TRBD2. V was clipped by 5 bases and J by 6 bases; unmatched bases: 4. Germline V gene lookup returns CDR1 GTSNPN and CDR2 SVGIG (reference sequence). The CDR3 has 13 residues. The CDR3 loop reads CAWATSGTDTQYF. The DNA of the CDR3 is TGTGCCTGGGCGACTAGCGGGACGGATACGCAGTATTTT.

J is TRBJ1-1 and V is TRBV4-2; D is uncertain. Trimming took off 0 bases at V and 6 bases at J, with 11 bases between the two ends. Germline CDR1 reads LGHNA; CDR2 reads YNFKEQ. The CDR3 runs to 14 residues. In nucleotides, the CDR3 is TGTGCCAGCAGCCAAGAGGTGGCCCACGCTGAAGCTTTCTTT. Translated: CASSQEVAHAEAFF.

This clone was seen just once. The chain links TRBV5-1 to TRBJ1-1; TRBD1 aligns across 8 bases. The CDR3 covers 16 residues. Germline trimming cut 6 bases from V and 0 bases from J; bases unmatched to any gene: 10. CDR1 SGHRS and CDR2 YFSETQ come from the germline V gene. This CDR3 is CASMIGTGGMNTEAFF. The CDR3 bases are TGCGCCAGCATGATAGGGACAGGCGGCATGAACACTGAAGCTTTCTTT.

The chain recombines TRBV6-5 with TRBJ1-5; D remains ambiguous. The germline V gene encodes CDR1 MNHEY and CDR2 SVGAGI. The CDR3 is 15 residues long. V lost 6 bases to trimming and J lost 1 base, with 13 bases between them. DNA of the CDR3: TGTGCCAGCAGACCCCGCGGCCTGAGCAATCAGCCCCAGCATTTT. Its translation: CASRPRGLSNQPQHF.

This CDR3 is CASRPLHRGSGNTIYF. The CDR3 region has the DNA TGTGCCAGCAGGCCCTTACATCGGGGGTCTGGAAACACCATATATTTT. The rearrangement joins TRBV5-8 to TRBJ1-3; maybe TRBD1 (5 bases). This CDR3 spans 16 amino acids. CDR1 SGHTS and CDR2 YDEGEE come from the germline V gene. Trimming shortened V by 5 bases and J by 1 base, and 16 bases separated the two germline ends.

The DNA for the CDR3 is TGCGCCAGCAGCTTCGACAGGGGAGGAGGGAATGAGCAGTTCTTC. Residues: CASSFDRGGGNEQFF. V is TRBV5-1 and J is TRBJ2-1; 8 bases align to TRBD1. This CDR3 spans 15 amino acids. V dropped 2 bases and J dropped 7; count of bases not matched to a gene: 8. Germline CDR1 SGHRS, CDR2 YFSETQ.

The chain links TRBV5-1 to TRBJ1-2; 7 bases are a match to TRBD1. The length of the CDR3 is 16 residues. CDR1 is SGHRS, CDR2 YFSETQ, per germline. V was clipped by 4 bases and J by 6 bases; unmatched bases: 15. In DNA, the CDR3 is TGCGCCAGCAGCGGCACAACACCCCGGGACAGCAATGGCTACACCTTC. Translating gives CASSGTTPRDSNGYTF.

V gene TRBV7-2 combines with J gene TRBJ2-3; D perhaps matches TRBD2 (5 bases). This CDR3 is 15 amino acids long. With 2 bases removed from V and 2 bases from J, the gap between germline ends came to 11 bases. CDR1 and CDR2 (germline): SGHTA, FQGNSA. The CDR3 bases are TGTGCCAGCAGCTTAATAGAGGGTGTCACAGATACGCAGTATTTT. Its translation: CASSLIEGVTDTQYF.

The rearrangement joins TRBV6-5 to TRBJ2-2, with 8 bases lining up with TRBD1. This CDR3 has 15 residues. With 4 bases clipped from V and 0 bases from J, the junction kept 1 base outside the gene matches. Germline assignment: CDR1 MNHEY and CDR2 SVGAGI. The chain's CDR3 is CASSWTGTNTGELFF. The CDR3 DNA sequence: TGTGCCAGCAGTTGGACAGGGACGAACACCGGGGAGCTGTTTTTT.

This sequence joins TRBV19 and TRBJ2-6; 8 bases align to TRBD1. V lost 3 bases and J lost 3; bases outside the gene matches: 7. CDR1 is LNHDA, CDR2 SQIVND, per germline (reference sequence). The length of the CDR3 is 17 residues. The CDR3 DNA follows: TGTGCCAGTAGTATCCAGGGGGCGCAGGGTGGGGCCAACGTCCTGACTTTC. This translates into CASSIQGAQGGANVLTF.

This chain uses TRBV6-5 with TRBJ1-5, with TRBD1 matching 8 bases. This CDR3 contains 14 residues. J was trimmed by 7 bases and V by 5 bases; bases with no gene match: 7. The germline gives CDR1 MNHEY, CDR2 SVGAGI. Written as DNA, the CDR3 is TGTGCCAGCAGTCCGACAGGGGTTGGGCAGCCCCAGCATTTT. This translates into CASSPTGVGQPQHF.